This T cell receptor (beta chain) appears in the sequencing data of a study of cytomegalovirus exposure and HLA in healthy donors. PCR used 60 Vbeta primers and 13 Jbeta primers. Clones were read by immunoSEQ multiplex PCR, and TCRdb kept only the in-frame ones, dropping some. This sample has tens of thousands of clones, with roughly four fifths found just once. This clone has just a few counts. Its cognate antigen is unknown. Mismatch with germline at one junction end may stem from a read error. This CDR3 is 17 amino acids long. The germline V gene has CDR1 SEHNR and CDR2 FQNEAQ (reference sequence). Findings and limits, study-wide: Rarity characterized most TCR sequences, yet some public TCRs appeared in many donors. Later on, analysis showed that most CMV-associated TCR beta chains appeared to be HLA-restricted. Later on, a genetic analysis was performed. It linked a missense variant in DCLRE1C with V- and J-gene trimming of TCR beta. The authors listed some 160 TCR beta chains as cytomegalovirus-associated.

Input material: PBMCs. The chain uses TRBV7-9 and TRBJ1-1; 7 bases are shared with TRBD1. The sequence came from a woman younger than 45 in good health and CMV-seropositive. CDR3 DNA: TGTTCCAGCAGCCTCCGGGGGGGGACAGAAGATGCCACTGAAGCTTTCTTT. Amino acid sequence: CSSSLRGGTEDATEAFF.